What follows is one T cell receptor (beta chain) and its context. Measured with immunoSEQ multiplex PCR; TCRdb has only the in-frame clones, and not every one. The sample records roughly 76,000 clones, under 85% being singletons. The source of the sample is a study of blood T cell repertoires in COVID-19. V lost 6 bases and J 0 bases, leaving 12 bases between the germline ends. The CDR3 has 15 amino acids. The germline CDR1 and CDR2 sequences are MDHEN and SYDVKM. V usage is TRBV28 and J usage is TRBJ1-5; a weak D match, TRBD1 (6 bases). The sequence was obtained from a man aged 65 to 85 with acute or convalescent COVID-19. Material for sequencing was peripheral blood. The CDR3 sequence: CASRRTGHSNQPQHF. DNA for the CDR3: TGTGCCAGCAGGCGTACAGGGCATAGCAATCAGCCCCAGCATTTT.